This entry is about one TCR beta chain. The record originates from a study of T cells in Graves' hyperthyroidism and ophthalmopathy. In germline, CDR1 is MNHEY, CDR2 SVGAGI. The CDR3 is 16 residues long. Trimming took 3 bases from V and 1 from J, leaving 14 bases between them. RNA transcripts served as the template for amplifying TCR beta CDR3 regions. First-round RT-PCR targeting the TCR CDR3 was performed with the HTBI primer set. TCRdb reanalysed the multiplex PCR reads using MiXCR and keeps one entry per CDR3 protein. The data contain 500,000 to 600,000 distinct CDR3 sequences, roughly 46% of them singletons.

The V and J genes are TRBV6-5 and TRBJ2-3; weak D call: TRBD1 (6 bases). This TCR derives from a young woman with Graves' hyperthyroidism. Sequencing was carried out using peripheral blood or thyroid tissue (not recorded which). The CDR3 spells CASSYSPRGGTDTQYF. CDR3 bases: TGTGCCAGCAGTTATTCACCCAGGGGCGGCACAGATACGCAGTATTTT.